This T cell receptor (beta chain) was profiled in a study of long-term antiretroviral therapy in people with HIV (dated 2022 in TCRdb). Concerning the study at large: The earliest samples were collected approximately a decade before the 2015 WHO recommendation for immediate ART, a period when ART was typically delayed until CD4 counts fell. The cohort contributed 150 to 200 cryopreserved PBMC samples from a few dozen adults with confirmed HIV infection, collected serially over a mean of around six years (range 1-12). No cross-contamination during QIAcube processing was seen in test extractions of a monoclonal T-cell line run alongside 30 to 35 polyclonal samples. A retrospective serial study tested whether ART initiation and durable HIV suppression were associated with changes in peripheral blood TRB repertoire composition and diversity. Of the 30 participants with HIV, approximately 11 were female.

Participants were included only if at least one PBMC sample before ART initiation and at least two post-ART samples were available. Treatment was received in the United States of America by all participants with HIV. Before DNA extraction, cryopreserved samples of roughly 0.9-10 million PBMC were thawed and then washed. At the time of the earliest PBMC sample, participants with HIV were aged between roughly 20 and 54 years. Each participant contributed PBMC samples from 1-4 timepoints before ART initiation and 2-8 timepoints after ART initiation, with a median of 7 samples. For every participant, serial HIV viral load, CD4+ T-cell count, ART history and demographic data were obtained. Genomic DNA was extracted from unsorted PBMC with a Qiagen kit on a QIAcube, with processing performed in batches of 12 samples. Findings and caveats that apply to the study as a whole: Since PBMC availability was limited, sequencing covered only the TCR beta chain, with no alpha chain pairing. The samples span the years 2004 to 2017, and the ART regimens used may be less effective than current regimens. Inferences about post-ART repertoire changes were limited because no data were available on ART adherence, viral resistance or therapy changes. Starting ART was linked to a significant rise in TRB diversity, yet even with long-term ART the diversity remained significantly lower than in transplant donor controls. Because pre-ART samples had limited cell numbers, profiling was done on unsorted PBMC rather than on sorted CD4+ and CD8+ T cells. Expanded TRB clones identified before ART initiation dominated the repertoire at all time points, although this dominance fluctuated and declined in many PLHIV after ART. HIV repertoires had narrower CDR3 length ranges than controls, and the network structure suggested an antigen-experienced repertoire that shifted only slightly toward naive after ART.

V loses 5 bases of germline sequence and J loses 8 bases, and the interval between the two ends is 15 bases. From the germline V gene (reference sequence), CDR1 is MNHEY and CDR2 is SMNVEV. From the cysteine through the phenylalanine, the CDR3 covers 14 amino acids. Only the CDR3 part of the read is kept: 42 bases, read in frame from the first base. The immunoSEQ hsTCRB v3.0 assay was used at survey level resolution to sequence the TRB variable region. The target sequencing depth for TRB was 40,000-50,000 T-cell genomes per sample. An Illumina MiSeq with a v3 150-cycle kit was used to sequence the pooled TRB libraries. In the original analysis: Repertoire analysis was performed in R inside a reproducible Nextflow workflow that covered QC, data transformation and analysis. LymphoSeq2, an R package for exploring AIRR-Seq data, was used to implement the custom analyses. After excluding a few samples that yielded fewer than 5000 total TRB sequences, around 190 HIV repertoires remained for analysis. Among the roughly 200 retained HIV repertoires, some 59 were collected before ART initiation and around 130 after ART initiation. Each repertoire was downsampled to 5000 TRB nucleotide sequences, and summary statistics were averaged across 100 downsampling iterations. The analysis kept only TRB sequences whose CDR3 regions were at least seven amino acids long. Diversity was assessed using a clonality score derived from Shannon entropy and using the Gini coefficient. Repertoire networks linked the top 5000 CDR3 amino acid sequences whenever two sequences differed by an edit distance of one. For TRB CDR3 amino acid sequences, antigen specificity groups and MHC restriction were predicted with GLIPH2. CDR3 amino acid sequences were matched against VDJdb and McPAS-TCR to flag known CMV, EBV, HIV or tissue antigen associations. Pre-ART, post-ART and control groups were compared with Wilcoxon signed-rank tests and Holm-Bonferroni correction. Held by TCRdb, this immuneACCESS table contains in-frame sequences only and omits some clones. Under half of the omission traces to an unresolved V gene where checked; the cause of the rest is unknown. The D gene and trimming were derived from the DNA, and the V and J assignments and clone size from that table. The sample table contains 25,000 to 35,000 clones; only one count was recorded for 90% to 95% of them. The biggest ten clones account for 2.5% to 3.5% of the sample.

On this clone itself: Its antigen is still unknown. No much larger clonotype is one base removed from it; base qualities were not supplied.

This TCR was sampled from a man in his fifties or sixties with HIV. This specimen was unsorted PBMCs, taken more than 7.1 years after starting antiretroviral therapy. The chain is encoded by TRBV27 joined to TRBJ1-4; a weak D assignment points to TRBD1 (6 bases agree). Read as DNA, the sequence is TGTGCCAGCAGTACCCAGGGGAGTGGAGAAAAACTGTTTTTT. It codes for CASSTQGSGEKLFF.